This T cell receptor (beta chain) was captured in a study of blood T cell repertoires in COVID-19. Data came from immunoSEQ multiplex PCR; TCRdb stores just in-frame clones and leaves some out. The data show hundreds of thousands of clones, roughly 89% seen once. V dropped 10 bases and J dropped 1 base, with 16 bases sitting between them. Per the germline V gene, CDR1 is MNHEY and CDR2 is SVGAGI. The CDR3 loop spans 14 amino acids. The rearrangement joins TRBV6-5 to TRBJ1-1; D might be TRBD1 (5 bases). Specimen: peripheral blood. This clonotype was sampled from a man between 18 and 29 years old with COVID-19, enrolled during active disease. CDR3 DNA: TGTGCCACCCGACCGGGCCAGGGGAACACTGAAGCTTTCTTT. Protein: CATRPGQGNTEAFF.